These T cell receptor beta chains were read from a single sample in a study of blood T cell repertoires in COVID-19. This table comes from immunoSEQ multiplex PCR, and its TCRdb copy is limited to in-frame clones, with some not included. The sample lists some 120,000 clones; about 85% were seen once. The sequencing input was peripheral blood. The receptors were sampled from a man in his forties with acute or convalescent COVID-19. The CDR3 runs from the conserved cysteine through the conserved F or W. A D gene is named only where the DNA matches it firmly. The size of a clone is reported for some rows only, either as once, few or many, or as a class for expanded clones.

J: TRBJ1-2
V: TRBV28
D: .
size: .
DNA: TGTGCCAGCACCTCGGGGGGGCTGGTTGGCTACACCTTC
CDR3: CASTSGGLVGYTF

J: TRBJ1-6
V: TRBV5-6
D: TRBD1
size: .
DNA: TGTGCCAGCAGCCCGACCGGGACAGGGGGTTCCTGGTCACCCCTCCACTTT
CDR3: CASSPTGTGGSWSPLHF

J: TRBJ2-7
V: TRBV3-1/TRBV3-2
D: .
size: .
DNA: TGTGCCAGCAGCCAAGATCGATCGGGGATAAAGTCCTACGAGCAGTACTTC
CDR3: CASSQDRSGIKSYEQYF

J: TRBJ2-1
V: TRBV18
D: TRBD2
size: few
DNA: TGTGCCAGCTCACTTACCCGGGAGGGGAATGAGCAGTTCTTC
CDR3: CASSLTREGNEQFF

J: TRBJ2-2
V: TRBV3-1/TRBV3-2
D: .
size: once
DNA: TGTGCCAGCAGCCAAGGAGTTAATACACAGGGGAGGACCGGGGAGCTGTTTTTT
CDR3: CASSQGVNTQGRTGELFF

J: TRBJ2-1
V: TRBV27
D: TRBD2
size: .
DNA: TGTGCCAGCAGTTCCTCCACTAGCGCCTACAATGAGCAGTTCTTC
CDR3: CASSSSTSAYNEQFF

J: TRBJ2-2
V: TRBV7-9
D: .
size: .
DNA: TGTGCCAGCAGCTTTAGCGCCGGGGAGCTGTTTTTT
CDR3: CASSFSAGELFF

J: TRBJ1-3
V: TRBV18
D: TRBD1
size: .
DNA: TGTGCCAGCTCACCAAGGGGGCTCCGCTCTGGAAACACCATATATTTT
CDR3: CASSPRGLRSGNTIYF

J: TRBJ1-6
V: TRBV5-1
D: TRBD1
size: .
DNA: TGCGCCAGCAGAGGCAGGGGGGAGTCACCCCTCCACTTT
CDR3: CASRGRGESPLHF

J: TRBJ1-4
V: TRBV3-1/TRBV3-2
D: .
size: .
DNA: TGTGCCAGCAGTAAAGTCGGAGGCCAAGGGGGAGAAAAACTGTTTTTT
CDR3: CASSKVGGQGGEKLFF

J: TRBJ2-1
V: TRBV7-3
D: .
size: .
DNA: TGTGCCAGCAGCTTCGACAGCTACAATGAGCAGTTCTTC
CDR3: CASSFDSYNEQFF

J: TRBJ2-1
V: TRBV10-2
D: .
size: once
DNA: TGCGCCAGCAGTGAGGCGGGGTTCGGATACAATGAGCAGTTCTTC
CDR3: CASSEAGFGYNEQFF

J: TRBJ2-7
V: TRBV2
D: .
size: .
DNA: TGTGCCAGCGCCCCCGGGACTCTCTCCTACGAGCAGTACTTC
CDR3: CASAPGTLSYEQYF

J: TRBJ1-5
V: TRBV28
D: TRBD1
size: .
DNA: TGTGCCAGCAGACGGGACAGGGTGAGATACAATCAGCCCCAGCATTTT
CDR3: CASRRDRVRYNQPQHF

J: TRBJ2-5
V: TRBV28
D: TRBD1
size: once
DNA: TGTGCCAGCAGTCGGGTCAGGGGGGAGACCCAGTACTTC
CDR3: CASSRVRGETQYF

J: TRBJ1-2
V: TRBV6-5
D: .
size: .
DNA: TGTGCCAGCAGCTACAGGAGGGGCGGCTATGGCTACACCTTC
CDR3: CASSYRRGGYGYTF

J: TRBJ1-6
V: TRBV15
D: .
size: once
DNA: TGTGCCACCAGCGGATTTCGGGCGGGTAATTCACCCCTCCACTTT
CDR3: CATSGFRAGNSPLHF

J: TRBJ2-1
V: TRBV2
D: .
size: .
DNA: TGTGCCAGCACTAAAAACTCGAATAGCGGTGAGCAGTTCTTC
CDR3: CASTKNSNSGEQFF

J: TRBJ2-5
V: TRBV3-1/TRBV3-2
D: .
size: .
DNA: TGTGCCAGCAGCCTACGCGGAACAGAGACCCAGTACTTC
CDR3: CASSLRGTETQYF

J: TRBJ2-1
V: TRBV6-5
D: TRBD2
size: .
DNA: TGTGCCAGCGGGTTTAGCGGGAGCCCCTACAATGAGCAGTTCTTC
CDR3: CASGFSGSPYNEQFF

J: TRBJ1-5
V: TRBV29-1
D: .
size: .
DNA: TGCAGCGTTCGCGACAGCCCCAATCAGCCCCAGCATTTT
CDR3: CSVRDSPNQPQHF

J: TRBJ2-7
V: TRBV14
D: TRBD2
size: .
DNA: TGTGCCAGCAGCCCTGGACTAGCGGGAGGTTACGAGCAGTACTTC
CDR3: CASSPGLAGGYEQYF

J: TRBJ1-1
V: TRBV2
D: .
size: .
DNA: TGTGCCAGCATAGTGGATGGGGCCAGGATGAACACTGAAGCTTTCTTT
CDR3: CASIVDGARMNTEAFF

J: TRBJ2-3
V: TRBV5-4
D: TRBD2
size: .
DNA: TGTGCCAGCAGCTTGGGGGCTAGCGGGGGTACAGATACGCAGTATTTT
CDR3: CASSLGASGGTDTQYF

J: TRBJ2-1
V: TRBV7-2
D: .
size: .
DNA: TGTGCCAGCAGTTCAGATCCTAGGAGCTCCTACAATGAGCAGTTCTTC
CDR3: CASSSDPRSSYNEQFF

J: TRBJ2-1
V: TRBV19
D: TRBD1
size: .
DNA: TGTGCCAGTAGTGCCCGGACAGGGCGGGGCTCCTACAATGAGCAGTTCTTC
CDR3: CASSARTGRGSYNEQFF

J: TRBJ2-7
V: TRBV28
D: TRBD2
size: .
DNA: TGTGCCAGCAGTACCCCGGGACTAGCGGGAGGGAAACCCTACGAGCAGTACTTC
CDR3: CASSTPGLAGGKPYEQYF

J: TRBJ2-3
V: TRBV5-1
D: TRBD1
size: .
DNA: TGCGCCAGCAGCCCGACAGGGGGCCAGGATACGCAGTATTTT
CDR3: CASSPTGGQDTQYF

J: TRBJ1-3
V: TRBV6-1
D: TRBD1
size: few
DNA: TGTGCCAGCAGTGAAATGCGGGACAGGGGCGCCTCTGGAAACACCATATATTTT
CDR3: CASSEMRDRGASGNTIYF

J: TRBJ2-5
V: TRBV6-5
D: .
size: .
DNA: TGTGCCACCCAAAGGGGAGAGACCCAGTACTTC
CDR3: CATQRGETQYF

J: TRBJ2-1
V: TRBV7-9
D: .
size: .
DNA: TGTGCCAGCAGCTTAGGGGAGGACCTCGGTTACAATGAGCAGTTCTTC
CDR3: CASSLGEDLGYNEQFF

J: TRBJ1-4
V: TRBV6-6
D: .
size: .
DNA: TGTGCCAGCAGTTACCCAACAGGTTTGGGTGAAAAACTGTTTTTT
CDR3: CASSYPTGLGEKLFF

J: TRBJ2-7
V: TRBV28
D: .
size: .
DNA: TGTGCCAGCAGTTCCCCTGGGGGAGGCACCTACGAGCAGTACTTC
CDR3: CASSSPGGGTYEQYF

J: TRBJ1-2
V: TRBV5-4
D: TRBD1
size: .
DNA: TGTGCCAGCAGCCCCTCGACAGGGGGCAAGGGCTACACCTTC
CDR3: CASSPSTGGKGYTF

J: TRBJ1-6
V: TRBV6-5
D: .
size: .
DNA: TGTGCCAGCAGTTACTCGAGGGAGGGAGCCTCACCCCTCCACTTT
CDR3: CASSYSREGASPLHF

J: TRBJ1-1
V: TRBV29-1
D: .
size: few
DNA: TGCAGCGTTGAAGATCCTCAGGGAATTTCGGCTGAAGCTTTCTTT
CDR3: CSVEDPQGISAEAFF

J: TRBJ2-4
V: TRBV9
D: TRBD1
size: few
DNA: TGTGCCAGCAGCGTAGGATATGGACAGGGGACTACCATTCAGTACTTC
CDR3: CASSVGYGQGTTIQYF

J: TRBJ2-5
V: TRBV7-8
D: .
size: .
DNA: TGTGCCAGCAGCTTAGGCGGGACAGATTTAGAGACCCAGTACTTC
CDR3: CASSLGGTDLETQYF

J: TRBJ1-3
V: TRBV18
D: .
size: few
DNA: TGTGCCAGCTCACCCGACACCGCCTCTGGAAACACCATATATTTT
CDR3: CASSPDTASGNTIYF